What follows is one T cell receptor (beta chain) and its context. Its specificity is unknown. Here immunoSEQ multiplex PCR was the method, and the copy in TCRdb shows in-frame clones only, minus some. The repertoire holds tens of thousands of clones, with around 96% as singletons. This sample is part of a study of cytomegalovirus exposure and HLA in healthy donors. Notes on the study in general: In the 120 or so validation repertoires, 94% of cluster scores exceeded 0, per a later analysis. Investigators reported about 160 TCR beta chains as tied to cytomegalovirus. Reportedly, diagnosis of cytomegalovirus status by the classifier showed high specificity and sensitivity.

The germline V gene encodes CDR1 SGHTA and CDR2 FQGTGA. The CDR3 consists of 15 residues. V lost 2 bases and J 7 bases, leaving 12 bases between the germline ends. The sequence was obtained from a man younger than 35 in good health and CMV-seronegative. What was sequenced was PBMCs. The chain combines TRBV7-3 with TRBJ1-6, with D perhaps matching TRBD1 (5 bases). As DNA, the CDR3 is TGTGCCAGCAGCTTATTATCAGGGTCGAATTCACCCCTCCACTTT. Its translation: CASSLLSGSNSPLHF.